Below, 13 T cell receptor beta chains from the same sample are listed, as sequenced in a study of shared clonotypes between healthy human individuals. Repertoires were generated with immunoSEQ multiplex PCR, while TCRdb's copy carries only in-frame clones and drops some. Here the sample spans about 1.1 million clones, approximately 80% being singletons. The sequencing input was memory CD4+ T cells from PBMCs. The sample's subset: CD45RA-negative fraction. The receptors were gathered from a man between 18 and 35 years old in good health. Some clones in this sample may be carry-over from other donors' samples.

The chain joins TRBV29-1 to TRBJ1-5; D ambiguous. The CDR3 covers 13 residues. Germline V gives CDR1 SQVTM, CDR2 ANQGSEA. V was trimmed by 5 bases and J by 5 bases, leaving 13 bases between them. The chain's CDR3 is CSVSVSLDQPQHF. CDR3 DNA sequence: TGCAGCGTTTCTGTAAGCCTGGATCAGCCCCAGCATTTT.

The rearrangement links TRBV29-1 to TRBJ2-5, with D hard to call. Trimming cost V 8 bases and J 2 bases, with 18 bases left between them. This CDR3 has 14 amino acids. Germline loops: CDR1 SQVTM, CDR2 ANQGSEA. As DNA, the CDR3 is TGCAGCAGCAGGCCGGGTTCGTCGCAAGAGACCCAGTACTTC. This codes for CSSRPGSSQETQYF.

This chain joins TRBV5-1 and TRBJ1-2; D gene unclear. Trimming left V 0 bases short and J 6 bases short, with 18 bases between. Germline V gene data show CDR1 as SGHRS and CDR2 as YFSETQ. The CDR3 is 16 residues long. CDR3 nucleotide sequence: TGCGCCAGCAGCTTGGACCCCCCTTCTAGGGCTCATGGCTACACCTTC. Protein: CASSLDPPSRAHGYTF.

The chain uses TRBV5-4 and TRBJ1-1, with 7 bases fitting TRBD1. The CDR3 has 16 amino acids. The J segment lost 0 bases and the V segment lost 4 bases, leaving 9 bases of the junction unmatched. CDR1 and CDR2 (germline): SGHNT, YYREEE (reference sequence). For the CDR3, the DNA is TGTGCCAGCAGCCTCGGCCGACAGGGCCTGAACACTGAAGCTTTCTTT. This encodes CASSLGRQGLNTEAFF.

The rearrangement uses TRBV14 and TRBJ1-2; D uncertain. The CDR3 runs 12 residues. Germline V gives CDR1 SGHDN, CDR2 FVKESK. The V end was cut by 4 bases, the J end by 3 bases, with 6 bases between. For the CDR3, the DNA is TGTGCCAGCAGCCGGGGTGACTATGGCTACACCTTC. It codes for CASSRGDYGYTF.

In this sample, this clone turned up a few times. Other nucleotide sequences in the sample specify the same CDR3. The genes are TRBV4-1 and TRBJ1-3, with D unclear. Between the trimmed V and J ends, which lost 4 bases and 0 bases, there was a span of 10 bases. Germline V CDR1 and CDR2: MGHRA, YSYEKL. This CDR3 is 15 amino acids long. This chain's CDR3 is CASSPQAHSGNTIYF. The CDR3 region has the DNA TGCGCCAGCAGCCCTCAGGCTCACTCTGGAAACACCATATATTTT.

The chain is built from TRBV19 and TRBJ1-2; the match to TRBD1 covers 9 bases. The ends lost 4 bases at V and 7 bases at J; junction bases unmatched: 7. This CDR3 region has 14 residues. The germline V gene has CDR1 LNHDA and CDR2 SQIVND (reference sequence). The CDR3: CASSTDRGSGGYTF. The CDR3 coding sequence is TGTGCCAGTAGTACCGACAGGGGGTCGGGTGGCTACACCTTC.

The CDR3 DNA reads TGTGCCAGCAGCTTAAGTCAGGGGGCGGACTATGGCTACACCTTC. Residues: CASSLSQGADYGYTF. The V call is TRBV11-2, the J call TRBJ1-2, with 8 bases that match TRBD1. V gave up 2 bases and J gave up 3 bases; unmatched junction bases: 5. The CDR3 extends over 15 amino acids. Germline CDR1 and CDR2: SGHAT and FQNNGV.

The chain employs TRBV28 and TRBJ2-3, with D maybe TRBD2 (6 bases). V shed 6 bases and J shed 4 bases, with 17 bases lying between them. This CDR3 region has 15 residues. The V gene's germline CDR1 is MDHEN and CDR2 SYDVKM. CDR3 in DNA: TGTGCCAGCAGCGCTGCGGGGAGCCATTCAGATACGCAGTATTTT. Translation gives CASSAAGSHSDTQYF.

This clone was counted a few times. The rearrangement links TRBV9 to TRBJ1-1; 12 bases fit TRBD1. The CDR3 sequence is 14 residues long. Germline CDR1 reads SGDLS; CDR2 reads YYNGEE. Unmatched junction bases numbered 5, after V lost 0 bases and J lost 11 bases. Here the CDR3 reads CASSVAGTGGAAFF. As DNA, the CDR3 is TGTGCCAGCAGCGTAGCGGGGACAGGGGGCGCGGCTTTCTTT.

The J gene is TRBJ1-5, the V gene TRBV7-2; the D gene is possibly TRBD1 (6 bases). CDR3 length: 13 amino acids. Germline V lookup: CDR1 SGHTA, CDR2 FQGNSA. Trimming cost V 5 bases and J 7 bases, with 12 bases left between them. The CDR3 DNA follows: TGTGCCAGCAGCCCCGACAGGATCCAGCCCCAGCATTTT. It translates to CASSPDRIQPQHF.

To note about this clone: In the same sample, other DNA sequences code for this CDR3. V gene TRBV19 combines with J gene TRBJ2-7; 7 nucleotides agree with TRBD1. The CDR3 has 13 residues. The germline CDR1 and CDR2 sequences are LNHDA and SQIVND (reference sequence). J was trimmed by 2 bases and V by 5 bases; bases with no gene match: 3. In DNA form, the CDR3 reads TGTGCCAGTAGTCGCGACAGGGCCTACGAGCAGTACTTC. It yields the protein CASSRDRAYEQYF.

The chain combines TRBV11-2 with TRBJ2-7, with TRBD1 matching 7 bases. There are 15 residues in the CDR3. Germline CDR1 reads SGHAT; CDR2 reads FQNNGV. The trim removed 3 bases at V and 7 bases at J, leaving 12 bases unmatched. The chain's CDR3 is CASSLDSTGAEEQYF. CDR3 nucleotide sequence: TGTGCCAGCAGCTTGGATTCTACAGGGGCGGAAGAGCAGTACTTC. Full variable domain (outside the CDR3, taken from reference TRBV11-2 and TRBJ2-7): EAGVAQSPRYKIIEKRQSVAFWCNPISGHATLYWYQQILGQGPKLLIQFQNNGVVDDSQLPKDRFSAERLKGVDSTLKIQPAKLEDSAVYLCASSLDSTGAEEQYFGPGTRLTVT.